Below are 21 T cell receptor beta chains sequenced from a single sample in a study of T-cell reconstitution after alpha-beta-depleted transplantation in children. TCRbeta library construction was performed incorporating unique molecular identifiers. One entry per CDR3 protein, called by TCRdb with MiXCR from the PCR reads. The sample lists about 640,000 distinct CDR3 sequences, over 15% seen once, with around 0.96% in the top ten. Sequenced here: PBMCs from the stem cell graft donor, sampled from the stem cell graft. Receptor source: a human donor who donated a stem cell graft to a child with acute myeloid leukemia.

Here the CDR3 reads CASSSEGRANEKLFF. The CDR3 DNA reads as TGTGCCAGCAGTAGTGAGGGCAGGGCGAACGAAAAACTGTTTTTT. The chain has TRBV6-5 and TRBJ1-4; D may be TRBD1 (5 bases). Germline V gives CDR1 MNHEY, CDR2 SVGAGI. Trimming took 5 bases from V and 8 from J, leaving 18 bases between them. This CDR3 region has 15 residues.

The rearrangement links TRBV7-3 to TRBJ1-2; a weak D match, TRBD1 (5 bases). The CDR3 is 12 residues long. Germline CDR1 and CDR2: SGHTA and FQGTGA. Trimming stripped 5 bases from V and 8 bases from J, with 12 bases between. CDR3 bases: TGTGCCAGCAGCCCCGGGGGTAGCGGCTACACCTTC. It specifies CASSPGGSGYTF.

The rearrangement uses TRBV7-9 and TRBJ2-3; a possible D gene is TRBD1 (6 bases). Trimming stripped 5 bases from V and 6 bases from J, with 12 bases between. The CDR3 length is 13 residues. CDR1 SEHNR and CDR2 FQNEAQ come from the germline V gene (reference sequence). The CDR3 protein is CASSPQGRDTQYF. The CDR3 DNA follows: TGTGCCAGCAGCCCTCAGGGGCGGGATACGCAGTATTTT.

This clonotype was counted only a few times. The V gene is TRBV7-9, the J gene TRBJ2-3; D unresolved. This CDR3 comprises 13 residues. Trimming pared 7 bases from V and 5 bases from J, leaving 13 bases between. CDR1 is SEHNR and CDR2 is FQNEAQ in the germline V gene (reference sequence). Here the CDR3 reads CASIPLLGDTQYF. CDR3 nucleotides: TGTGCCAGCATTCCTCTCCTAGGAGATACGCAGTATTTT.

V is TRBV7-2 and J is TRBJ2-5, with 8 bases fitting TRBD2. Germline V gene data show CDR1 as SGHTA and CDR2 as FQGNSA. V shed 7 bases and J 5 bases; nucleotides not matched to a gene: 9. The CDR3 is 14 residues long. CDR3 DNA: TGTGCCAGCAACTCTCTTTCGGGAGGGGAGACCCAGTACTTC. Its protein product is CASNSLSGGETQYF.

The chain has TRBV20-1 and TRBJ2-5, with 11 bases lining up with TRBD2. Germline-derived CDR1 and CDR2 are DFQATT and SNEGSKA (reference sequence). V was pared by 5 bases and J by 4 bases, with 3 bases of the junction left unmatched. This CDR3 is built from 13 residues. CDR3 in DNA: TGCAGTGCTCCGACTAGCGGGACAGAGACCCAGTACTTC. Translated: CSAPTSGTETQYF.

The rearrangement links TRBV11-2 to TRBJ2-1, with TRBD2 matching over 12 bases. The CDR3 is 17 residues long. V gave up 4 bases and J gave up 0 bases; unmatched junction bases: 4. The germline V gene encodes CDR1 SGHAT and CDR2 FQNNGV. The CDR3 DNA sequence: TGTGCCAGCAGCTCCGGACTAGCGGGGATCTCCTACAATGAGCAGTTCTTC. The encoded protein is CASSSGLAGISYNEQFF.

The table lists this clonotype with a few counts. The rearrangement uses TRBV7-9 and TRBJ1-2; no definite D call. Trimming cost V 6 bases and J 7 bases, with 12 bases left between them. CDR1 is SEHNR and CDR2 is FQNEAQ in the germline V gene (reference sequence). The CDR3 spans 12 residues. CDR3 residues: CASRLYLPGYTF. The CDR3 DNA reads TGTGCCAGCAGATTATATCTCCCTGGCTACACCTTC.

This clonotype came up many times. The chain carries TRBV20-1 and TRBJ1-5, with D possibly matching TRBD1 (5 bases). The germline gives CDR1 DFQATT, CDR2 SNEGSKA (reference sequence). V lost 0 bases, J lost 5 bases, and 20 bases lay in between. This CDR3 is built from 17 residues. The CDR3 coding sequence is TGCAGTGCTAGAGATAGCAGGGCAGGGAGTACATATCAGCCCCAGCATTTT. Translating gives CSARDSRAGSTYQPQHF.

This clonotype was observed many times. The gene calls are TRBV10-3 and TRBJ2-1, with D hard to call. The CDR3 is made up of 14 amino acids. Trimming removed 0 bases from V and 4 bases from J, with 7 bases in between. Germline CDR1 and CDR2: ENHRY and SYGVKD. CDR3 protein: CAISESTDYNEQFF. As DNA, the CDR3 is TGTGCCATCAGTGAGTCGACGGATTACAATGAGCAGTTCTTC.

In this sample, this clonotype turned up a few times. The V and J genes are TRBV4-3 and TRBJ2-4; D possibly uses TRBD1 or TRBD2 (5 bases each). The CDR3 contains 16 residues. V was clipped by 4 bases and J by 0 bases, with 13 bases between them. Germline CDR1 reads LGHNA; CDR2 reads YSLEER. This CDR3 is CASSRDLRVAKNIQYF. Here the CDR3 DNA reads TGCGCCAGCAGCCGGGACCTAAGAGTAGCCAAAAACATTCAGTACTTC.

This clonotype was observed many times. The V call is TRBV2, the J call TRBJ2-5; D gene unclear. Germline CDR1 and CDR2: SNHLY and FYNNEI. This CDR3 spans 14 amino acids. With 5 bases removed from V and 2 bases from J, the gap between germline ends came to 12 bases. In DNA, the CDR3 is TGTGCCAGCAGTTACACGACACCTCAAGAGACCCAGTACTTC. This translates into CASSYTTPQETQYF. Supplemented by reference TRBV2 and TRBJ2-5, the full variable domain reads EPEVTQTPSHQVTQMGQEVILRCVPISNHLYFYWYRQILGQKVEFLVSFYNNEISEKSEIFDDQFSVERPDGSNFTLKIRSTKLEDSAMYFCASSYTTPQETQYFGPGTRLLVL.

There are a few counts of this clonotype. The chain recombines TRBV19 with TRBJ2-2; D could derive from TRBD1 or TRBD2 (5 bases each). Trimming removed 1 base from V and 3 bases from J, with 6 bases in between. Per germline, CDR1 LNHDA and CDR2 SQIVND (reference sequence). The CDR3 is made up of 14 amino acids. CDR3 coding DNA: TGTGCCAGTAGTATAGGGGACGACACCGGGGAGCTGTTTTTT. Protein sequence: CASSIGDDTGELFF. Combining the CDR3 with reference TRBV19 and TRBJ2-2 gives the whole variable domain DGGITQSPKYLFRKEGQNVTLSCEQNLNHDAMYWYRQDPGQGLRLIYYSQIVNDFQKGDIAEGYSVSREKKESFPLTVTSAQKNPTAFYLCASSIGDDTGELFFGEGSRLTVL.

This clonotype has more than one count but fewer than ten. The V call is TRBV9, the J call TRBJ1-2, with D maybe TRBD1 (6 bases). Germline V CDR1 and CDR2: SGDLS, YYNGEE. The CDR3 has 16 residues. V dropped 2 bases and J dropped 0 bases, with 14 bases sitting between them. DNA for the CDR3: TGTGCCAGCAGCGTCGGAGTAGGGGGTCCTAACTATGGCTACACCTTC. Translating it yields CASSVGVGGPNYGYTF.

CDR3 sequence reads: CASSQATDETYNSPLHF. The DNA for the CDR3 is TGTGCCAGCAGCCAGGCGACCGACGAAACCTATAATTCACCCCTCCACTTT. The V gene is TRBV12-3 or TRBV12-4, the J gene TRBJ1-6; D not resolved. V gave up 6 bases and J gave up 2 bases, with 17 bases separating them. The CDR3 extends over 17 amino acids.

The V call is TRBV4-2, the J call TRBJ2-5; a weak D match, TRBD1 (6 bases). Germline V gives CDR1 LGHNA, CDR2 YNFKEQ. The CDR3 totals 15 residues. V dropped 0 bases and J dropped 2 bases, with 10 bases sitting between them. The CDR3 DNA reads TGTGCCAGCAGCCAAGATGGACAGACTCAAGAGACCCAGTACTTC. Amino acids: CASSQDGQTQETQYF.

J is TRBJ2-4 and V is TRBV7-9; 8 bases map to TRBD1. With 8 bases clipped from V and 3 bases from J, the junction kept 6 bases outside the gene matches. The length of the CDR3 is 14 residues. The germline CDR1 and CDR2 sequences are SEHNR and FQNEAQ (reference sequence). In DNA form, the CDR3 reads TGTGCCAGCCAAGCCGGGACAGGCAAAAACATTCAGTACTTC. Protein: CASQAGTGKNIQYF.

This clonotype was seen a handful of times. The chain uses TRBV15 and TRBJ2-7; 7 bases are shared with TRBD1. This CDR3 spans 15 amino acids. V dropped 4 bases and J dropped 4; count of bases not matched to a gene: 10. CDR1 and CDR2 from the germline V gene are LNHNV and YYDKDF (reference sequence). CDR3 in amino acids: CATSTDRDSTYEQYV. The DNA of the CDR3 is TGTGCCACCAGCACCGACCGGGACAGCACTTACGAGCAGTACGTC.

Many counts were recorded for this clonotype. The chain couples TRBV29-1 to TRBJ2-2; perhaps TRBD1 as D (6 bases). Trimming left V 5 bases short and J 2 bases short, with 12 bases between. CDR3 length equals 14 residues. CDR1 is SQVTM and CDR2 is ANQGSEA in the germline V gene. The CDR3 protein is CSVPGQTNTGELFF. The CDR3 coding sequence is TGCAGCGTTCCCGGACAGACTAACACCGGGGAGCTGTTTTTT.

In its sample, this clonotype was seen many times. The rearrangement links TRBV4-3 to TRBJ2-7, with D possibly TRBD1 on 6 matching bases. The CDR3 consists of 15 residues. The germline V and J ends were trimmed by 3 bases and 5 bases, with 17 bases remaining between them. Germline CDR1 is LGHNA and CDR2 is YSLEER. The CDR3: CASSQSNQGRNEQYF. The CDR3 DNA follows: TGCGCCAGCAGCCAGAGTAATCAGGGGAGAAACGAGCAGTACTTC.

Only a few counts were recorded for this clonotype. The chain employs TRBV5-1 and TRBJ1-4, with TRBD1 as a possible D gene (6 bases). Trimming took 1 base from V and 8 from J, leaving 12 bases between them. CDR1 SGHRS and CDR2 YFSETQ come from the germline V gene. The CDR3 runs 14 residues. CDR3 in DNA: TGCGCCAGCAGCTTGACAGGGTTCAGGGAAAAACTGTTTTTT. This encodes CASSLTGFREKLFF. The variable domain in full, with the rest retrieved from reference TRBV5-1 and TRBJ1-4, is KAGVTQTPRYLIKTRGQQVTLSCSPISGHRSVSWYQQTPGQGLQFLFEYFSETQRNKGNFPGRFSGRQFSNSRSEMNVSTLELGDSALYLCASSLTGFREKLFFGSGTQLSVL.